In this sample, the clone carrying this TCR beta chain turned up a few times. Its antigen remains unknown. Here immunoSEQ multiplex PCR was the method, and the copy in TCRdb shows in-frame clones only, minus some. The data contain 150,000 to 200,000 clones, over 85% of them singletons. The germline V gene encodes CDR1 MNHEY and CDR2 SMNVEV (reference sequence). The CDR3 covers 18 residues. V dropped 2 bases and J dropped 0; count of bases not matched to a gene: 10. This entry is derived from a study of T cell responses to AZD1222 COVID-19 vaccine. Study at large: Pooling was applied to second doses at about 4 or about 12 weeks. Study-level results: The peak T cell response came first, and repertoires were sampled only after it. Increases in Spike-specific TCR breadth and depth were seen after two AZD1222 doses.

The clonotype was recovered from an adult in good health. The starting material was peripheral blood, obtained on day 0 of AZD1222 vaccination. V is TRBV27 and J is TRBJ2-3; 8 nucleotides line up with TRBD2. The chain's CDR3 is CASSLRGLVNPSTDTQYF. The CDR3 DNA reads as TGTGCCAGCAGTTTAAGGGGACTAGTGAATCCTAGCACAGATACGCAGTATTTT.